Detailed here is one T cell receptor (beta chain). Its antigen is not identified. Germline V gene lookup returns CDR1 SGHNT and CDR2 YENEEA. This CDR3 is 15 amino acids long. The junction had 2 bases not matched to a gene; V was cut back by 2 bases and J by 2 bases. The sample comes from a study of cytomegalovirus exposure and HLA in healthy donors. The study, taken as a whole, reports: Relative to the approximately 700-donor mean, N-insertions were reportedly fewer in an Asian-associated ancestry cluster in a later analysis. Cytomegalovirus status, reportedly, was diagnosed with high specificity and sensitivity by the classifier. No immune exposure information besides CMV serostatus was available.

A multiplex PCR was run with 60 Vbeta primers and 13 Jbeta primers. The assay was immunoSEQ multiplex PCR, and TCRdb's table has in-frame clones only and misses some. Altogether over 100,000 clones are present, about 60% being singletons, with the ten largest covering under 5.5%. The sequence was obtained from a human donor in good health. The chain is built from TRBV11-3 and TRBJ2-1; 8 bases fit TRBD1. The sequenced material came from PBMCs. CDR3 in amino acids: CASSLRQGTYNEQFF. CDR3 in DNA: TGTGCCAGCAGCTTAAGACAGGGGACCTACAATGAGCAGTTCTTC.